This TCR beta chain was identified during a study of blood T cell repertoires in COVID-19. The CDR3 has 15 amino acids. J gave up 2 bases and V 5 bases, and 5 bases lay outside the gene matches. Per germline, CDR1 MNHEY and CDR2 SVGAGI. Seattle researchers signed up patients amid active infection and tracked them longitudinally. Original analysis: Reference gene primers were amplified, and this amplification served to estimate nucleated cell counts. Method: immunoSEQ multiplex PCR; TCRdb's copy keeps in-frame clones and lacks some. V and J calls and clone size are as listed in that table; D and trimming were resolved from the DNA. The data contain around 250,000 clones, roughly 88% of them singletons.

This sequence originates from a woman in her 70s with COVID-19, enrolled during active disease. The sequenced sample consisted of peripheral blood. The chain recombines TRBV6-5 with TRBJ2-3, with 9 bases fitting TRBD2. This CDR3 reads CASSKRLADTDTQYF. As DNA, the CDR3 is TGTGCCAGCAGTAAAAGACTAGCGGACACAGATACGCAGTATTTT.